The 14 T cell receptor beta chains listed next were all sequenced from one sample in a study of blood T cell repertoires in COVID-19 (dated by TCRdb to about 2020). Library preparation was by the immunoSEQ multiplex PCR assay. Held by TCRdb, this immuneACCESS table contains in-frame sequences only and omits some clones. Under half of the omission traces to an unresolved V gene where checked; the cause of the rest is unknown. The table for this sample lists roughly 130,000 clones; more than 75% of them were counted only once. Approximately 5.2% of the sample is taken by the ten largest. The sequenced sample consisted of peripheral blood. Receptor source: a woman aged 70 to 79 with COVID-19, enrolled during active disease.

The chain has TRBV24-1 and TRBJ2-1; D remains ambiguous. Germline-derived CDR1 and CDR2 are KGHDR and SFDVKD. V was trimmed by 3 bases and J by 6 bases, leaving 20 bases between them. The CDR3 has 17 amino acids. The CDR3 nucleotides are TGTGCCACCAGTGATCCCGAGCCCGGGTCGTCGGGCAATGAGCAGTTCTTC. Translation: CATSDPEPGSSGNEQFF.

The chain combines TRBV4-3 with TRBJ2-3, with 10 bases that match TRBD2. The germline V gene has CDR1 LGHNA and CDR2 YSLEER. Trimming removed 4 bases from V and 2 bases from J; junction bases left unmatched: 9. The CDR3 consists of 17 residues. The CDR3 here is CASSPGLTSGATDTQYF. The DNA for the CDR3 is TGCGCCAGCAGCCCCGGGCTAACTAGCGGGGCCACAGATACGCAGTATTTT.

This clone was seen a handful of times. This chain links TRBV6-2 or TRBV6-3 with TRBJ1-1; 10 bases align to TRBD1. Germline lookup yields CDR1 MNHEY and CDR2 SVGEGT. The CDR3 has 12 amino acids. The J segment lost 8 bases and the V segment lost 4 bases, leaving 1 base of the junction unmatched. CDR3 in DNA: TGTGCCAGCAGTTTGGACAGGGGGGAAGCTTTCTTT. Encoded protein: CASSLDRGEAFF.

This chain uses TRBV11-2 with TRBJ2-1, with D possibly TRBD1 on 6 matching bases. The CDR3 contains 14 residues. The V gene's germline CDR1 is SGHAT and CDR2 FQNNGV. V was cut by 4 bases and J by 3 bases, with 10 bases left in between. The CDR3 DNA reads TGTGCCAGCAGCTCGCGGACAGACTACAATGAGCAGTTCTTC. This codes for CASSSRTDYNEQFF.

The chain has TRBV27 and TRBJ1-2, with TRBD1 identical over 7 bases. V gave up 5 bases and J gave up 4 bases; unmatched junction bases: 16. The CDR3 covers 17 residues. CDR1 and CDR2 from the germline V gene are MNHEY and SMNVEV (reference sequence). CDR3 in amino acids: CASSPYRQGLWGYGYTF. The DNA of the CDR3 is TGTGCCAGCAGTCCTTATCGACAGGGCCTCTGGGGCTATGGCTACACCTTC.

This clone is a singleton in its sample. The chain employs TRBV6-2 or TRBV6-3 and TRBJ1-2; no clear D. The CDR3 has 15 residues. Germline V lookup: CDR1 MNHEY, CDR2 SVGEGT. V was clipped by 2 bases and J by 3 bases, with 13 bases between them. The CDR3 protein is CASSYEPGGYYGYTF. In DNA form, the CDR3 reads TGTGCCAGCAGTTACGAGCCAGGCGGGTACTATGGCTACACCTTC.

This rearrangement joins TRBV4-3 to TRBJ1-5; no definite D call. The germline CDR1 and CDR2 sequences are LGHNA and YSLEER. This CDR3 has 15 residues. V was trimmed by 1 base and J by 0 bases, leaving 7 bases between them. CDR3 nucleotides: TGCGCCAGCAGCCAAGGGGCCGATAGCAATCAGCCCCAGCATTTT. This sequence encodes CASSQGADSNQPQHF.

This sequence joins TRBV7-9 and TRBJ1-2; 8 bases line up with TRBD1. CDR1 and CDR2 (germline): SEHNR, FQNEAQ (reference sequence). The CDR3 length is 15 residues. V lost 4 bases to trimming and J lost 4 bases; unmatched junction nucleotides: 8. The CDR3 protein is CASSSSGQGRYGYTF. CDR3 sequence (DNA): TGTGCCAGCAGCTCATCCGGACAGGGCCGCTATGGCTACACCTTC.

The V and J genes are TRBV9 and TRBJ2-2, with TRBD2 identical over 11 bases. Trimming cost V 3 bases and J 6 bases; bases outside gene matches: 7. This CDR3 contains 16 residues. Germline V lookup: CDR1 SGDLS, CDR2 YYNGEE. The CDR3 protein is CASSAGLAGLSGELFF. In nucleotides, the CDR3 is TGTGCCAGCAGCGCCGGACTAGCGGGTTTGTCCGGGGAGCTGTTTTTT.

The rearrangement joins TRBV28 to TRBJ1-2, with 7 bases matching TRBD1. Germline V gene lookup returns CDR1 MDHEN and CDR2 SYDVKM. After removal of 6 bases from V and 2 bases from J, the junction contained 6 bases not matched to a gene. The CDR3 is 14 residues long. This CDR3 reads CASSLTGPNYGYTF. The CDR3 DNA reads as TGTGCCAGCAGCCTGACAGGGCCCAACTATGGCTACACCTTC.

This clone showed up just once. The chain is built from TRBV2 and TRBJ1-4; no firm D call. Germline-derived CDR1 and CDR2 are SNHLY and FYNNEI. V was shortened by 5 bases and J by 5 bases, with 6 bases between the two germline ends. The CDR3 spans 12 residues. CDR3 DNA sequence: TGTGCCAGCAGTCTAGCCAATGAAAAACTGTTTTTT. Translating it yields CASSLANEKLFF.

This clone was found once. The chain couples TRBV7-8 to TRBJ2-3; D uncertain. Germline V gene data show CDR1 as SGHVS and CDR2 as FQNEAQ. The CDR3 extends over 13 amino acids. With 1 base removed from V and 1 base from J, the gap between germline ends came to 3 bases. CDR3 nucleotides: TGTGCCAGCAGCTTAGGAGGCACAGATACGCAGTATTTT. The encoded protein is CASSLGGTDTQYF.

The CDR3 DNA reads as TGTGCCAGTCAACGAGGGACAGCCCAAGAGACCCAGTACTTC. Translated: CASQRGTAQETQYF. This chain connects TRBV19 to TRBJ2-5; 7 nucleotides agree with TRBD1. V lost 8 bases to trimming and J lost 1 base; unmatched junction nucleotides: 7. The CDR3 is 14 residues long. Germline V gene lookup returns CDR1 LNHDA and CDR2 SQIVND (reference sequence).

This clone was seen a few times. The rearrangement joins TRBV5-1 to TRBJ1-1; 7 bases align to TRBD1. V was clipped by 0 bases and J by 1 base; unmatched bases: 3. Per the germline V gene, CDR1 is SGHRS and CDR2 is YFSETQ. The CDR3 runs 15 residues. The CDR3 nucleotides are TGCGCCAGCAGCTTGGTAGCAGGGGGGAACACTGAAGCTTTCTTT. Translation: CASSLVAGGNTEAFF.